The sequence of this T cell receptor beta chain was determined in a study of blood T cell repertoires in COVID-19. The protocol was immunoSEQ multiplex PCR, while the TCRdb copy is restricted to in-frame clones and leaves out a portion. The table lists over 200,000 clones, about 85% of them singletons. The CDR3 is 15 amino acids. In germline, CDR1 is KGHDR, CDR2 SFDVKD. V was cut by 4 bases and J by 0 bases, with 11 bases left in between. Sample: PBMCs or T cells enriched from blood (not recorded which). The chain is built from TRBV24-1 and TRBJ1-2; D is possibly TRBD1 (6 bases). The clonotype was recovered from a man aged 25-45 years who had recovered from COVID-19. The CDR3 DNA reads as TGTGCCACCAGTGACGGACAGATGACTAACTATGGCTACACCTTC. It translates to CATSDGQMTNYGYTF.